This T cell receptor (beta chain) was documented in a study of Graves' ophthalmopathy and Graves' hyperthyroidism. Study-level findings and limits: Blood also held most thyroid clonotypes expanded above 0.001 frequency.

The V and J ends lost 5 bases and 3 bases, in that order; junction bases with no gene match: 7. Germline V gene lookup returns CDR1 DFQATT and CDR2 SNEGSKA (reference sequence). There are 13 residues in the CDR3. For repertoire sequencing, the TCR beta CDR3 regions were amplified from RNA transcripts. First-round RT-PCR relied on HTBI primers, and a second-round multiplex PCR came next. TCRdb ran MiXCR on the multiplex PCR reads and lists one entry per CDR3 protein. The profile shows almost 750,000 distinct CDR3 sequences, 40% of them singletons. Moderate-to-severe activity, CAS ≥3, NOSPECS ≥4 and a duration under 3 months were seen in donors with ophthalmopathy. Additional autoimmune diseases, uncontrolled infections, pregnancy or lactation disqualified patients. As to this clonotype: Its antigen is not known.

The sample comprised peripheral blood. This chain links TRBV20-1 with TRBJ2-7, with 7 bases matching TRBD1. The clonotype was recovered from an adult man with Graves' ophthalmopathy. CDR3 DNA: TGCAGTGCTTTACACCCAGGGGGCTACGAGCAGTACTTC. Translation: CSALHPGGYEQYF.